This TCR beta chain comes out of a study of fetal regulatory T cell absence and autoimmunity. Findings of the study overall: Compared with cord blood, pancreas showed oligoclonal TCR enrichment, some clones over 95-fold.

V dropped 6 bases and J dropped 0 bases, with 9 bases sitting between them. Germline V CDR1 and CDR2: MNHEY, SMNVEV (reference sequence). This CDR3 spans 14 amino acids. Method: immunoSEQ multiplex PCR; TCRdb's copy keeps in-frame clones and lacks some. The sample consists of 85,000 to 100,000 clones, approximately 75% of them appearing once. About this clone itself: Antigen specificity is unknown.

This receptor was taken from a male donor with IPEX syndrome. V is TRBV27 and J is TRBJ2-4; D unclear. The sample comprised pancreas tissue. CDR3 protein: CASSPILAKNIQYF. The CDR3 DNA follows: TGTGCCAGCAGCCCCATTCTAGCCAAAAACATTCAGTACTTC.